This T cell receptor (beta chain) came from a study of CD8+ T cells in alopecia areata. Study details: Dosing with tofacitinib proceeded for 6 to 18 months, followed by 6 months off drug.

cDNA reverse transcribed from extracted RNA served as the sequencing template. Only in-frame clones appear in the TCRdb table, and some are missing; sequencing was by immunoSEQ multiplex PCR. This sample carries tens of thousands of clones, about 45% of them seen once, and the ten largest clones take about a fifth. Per the germline V gene, CDR1 is SGHRS and CDR2 is YFSETQ. The CDR3 has 16 amino acids. The V end lost 4 bases, the J end lost 8 bases, and 24 bases lay between the germline ends. Described treatment: oral pan-JAK inhibitor, 5-10 mg twice daily. Individuals with alopecia areata gave both lesional scalp punch biopsies and peripheral blood for collection.

The chain recombines TRBV5-1 with TRBJ1-2; D gene unclear. Specimen: CD8+ T cells sorted from blood, collected between weeks 36 and 40, from a patient treated with tofacitinib. This receptor was identified in a human donor with alopecia areata. The CDR3 loop is CASSTSPDHTSGGYTF. As DNA, the CDR3 is TGCGCCAGCAGCACGTCCCCGGACCACACCTCCGGAGGCTACACCTTC.